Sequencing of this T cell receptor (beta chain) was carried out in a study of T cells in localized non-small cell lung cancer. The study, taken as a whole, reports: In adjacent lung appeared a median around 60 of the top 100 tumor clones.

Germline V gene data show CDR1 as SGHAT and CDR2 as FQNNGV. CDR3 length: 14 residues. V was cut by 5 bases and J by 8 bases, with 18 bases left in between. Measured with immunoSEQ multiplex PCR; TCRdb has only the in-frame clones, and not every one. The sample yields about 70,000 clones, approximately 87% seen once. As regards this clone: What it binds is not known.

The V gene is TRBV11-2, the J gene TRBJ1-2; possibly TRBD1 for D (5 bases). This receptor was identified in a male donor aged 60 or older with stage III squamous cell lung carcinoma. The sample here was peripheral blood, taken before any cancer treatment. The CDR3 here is CASSPLLGVGGYTF. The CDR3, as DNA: TGTGCCAGCAGCCCCCTATTGGGGGTCGGCGGCTACACCTTC.